Listed below are T cell receptor beta chains from one sample, sequenced in a study of PD-1 blockade in classical Hodgkin lymphoma. The table came from immunoSEQ multiplex PCR; TCRdb's copy has only in-frame clones and leaves some out. The profile shows tens of thousands of clones, about four fifths of them singletons. The sequencing used peripheral blood mononuclear cells (PBMCs), collected before the fourth cycle of nivolumab. The receptors here all came from a human donor with classical Hodgkin lymphoma. Both conserved end residues are part of each CDR3. Fields, in order: D gene, V gene, CDR3 length, clone size, CDR3 protein. The D gene is left open where the match is weak. Not all rows give a size; the values are once, few, many and, for expanded clones, a class.

D gene: .; V gene: TRBV7-8; CDR3 length: 12; clone size: .; CDR3 protein: CASSPTAGAQYF
D gene: TRBD1; V gene: TRBV5-1; CDR3 length: 14; clone size: .; CDR3 protein: CASSYGQGATEAFF
D gene: .; V gene: TRBV14; CDR3 length: 13; clone size: .; CDR3 protein: CASSQGGPYTQYF
D gene: .; V gene: TRBV5-4; CDR3 length: 13; clone size: once; CDR3 protein: CASSLERRDTQYF
D gene: .; V gene: TRBV10-3; CDR3 length: 16; clone size: .; CDR3 protein: CAISESDSRSNQPQHF
D gene: TRBD2; V gene: TRBV5-1; CDR3 length: 16; clone size: .; CDR3 protein: CASSQRLAGQTGELFF
D gene: .; V gene: TRBV4-2; CDR3 length: 15; clone size: .; CDR3 protein: CASSQDGVGSETQYF
D gene: TRBD1; V gene: TRBV7-2; CDR3 length: 14; clone size: .; CDR3 protein: CASSPRQGIYGYTF
D gene: .; V gene: TRBV18; CDR3 length: 12; clone size: .; CDR3 protein: CASSPTNNEQFF
D gene: TRBD1; V gene: TRBV9; CDR3 length: 15; clone size: .; CDR3 protein: CASSSGQVGRDTQYF
D gene: .; V gene: TRBV6-6; CDR3 length: 13; clone size: .; CDR3 protein: CASSYSVGAAQYF
D gene: .; V gene: TRBV14; CDR3 length: 13; clone size: .; CDR3 protein: CASSQGDDDIQYF
D gene: .; V gene: TRBV19; CDR3 length: 19; clone size: .; CDR3 protein: CASSPNWVVRRASTGGYTF
D gene: .; V gene: TRBV13; CDR3 length: 14; clone size: few; CDR3 protein: CASSWGAQRSPLHF
D gene: .; V gene: TRBV19; CDR3 length: 14; clone size: once; CDR3 protein: CASIGGLRYNEQFF
D gene: .; V gene: TRBV9; CDR3 length: 11; clone size: .; CDR3 protein: CASSVDDTQYF
D gene: .; V gene: TRBV11-2; CDR3 length: 12; clone size: .; CDR3 protein: CASSSSRWEQYF
D gene: .; V gene: TRBV18; CDR3 length: 11; clone size: once; CDR3 protein: CASSSQETQYF
D gene: .; V gene: TRBV7-8; CDR3 length: 11; clone size: .; CDR3 protein: CASKGEDEQFF
D gene: TRBD2; V gene: TRBV4-2; CDR3 length: 15; clone size: .; CDR3 protein: CASSQGTSGQETQYF
D gene: .; V gene: TRBV5-1; CDR3 length: 13; clone size: .; CDR3 protein: CASSLELRGPQHF
D gene: .; V gene: TRBV5-1; CDR3 length: 15; clone size: .; CDR3 protein: CASSSTGNSGQPQHF
D gene: TRBD2; V gene: TRBV11-1; CDR3 length: 18; clone size: .; CDR3 protein: CASSFPRRLAGAGNEQYF
D gene: .; V gene: TRBV29-1; CDR3 length: 15; clone size: .; CDR3 protein: CSVESGTSSSYEQYF
D gene: .; V gene: TRBV2; CDR3 length: 13; clone size: .; CDR3 protein: CASSGSGLETQYF
D gene: TRBD2; V gene: TRBV10-3; CDR3 length: 14; clone size: few; CDR3 protein: CAISVRAGGREQYF
D gene: TRBD1; V gene: TRBV5-4; CDR3 length: 15; clone size: .; CDR3 protein: CASSKSRTGVYGYTF
D gene: TRBD2; V gene: TRBV2; CDR3 length: 12; clone size: .; CDR3 protein: CASRLTSHTQYF
D gene: TRBD2; V gene: TRBV4-2; CDR3 length: 14; clone size: .; CDR3 protein: CASSQRGGADTQYF
D gene: .; V gene: TRBV11-3; CDR3 length: 15; clone size: once; CDR3 protein: CASSLGPGSRYGYTF
D gene: .; V gene: TRBV9; CDR3 length: 14; clone size: .; CDR3 protein: CASSGTVNPYGYTF
D gene: TRBD2; V gene: TRBV19; CDR3 length: 17; clone size: .; CDR3 protein: CASSNLRTSGGVNEQFF
D gene: .; V gene: TRBV6-5; CDR3 length: 14; clone size: .; CDR3 protein: CASSDAGTTDTQYF
D gene: .; V gene: TRBV9; CDR3 length: 14; clone size: .; CDR3 protein: CASSVLGSEETQYF
D gene: .; V gene: TRBV11-2; CDR3 length: 14; clone size: .; CDR3 protein: CASSLSRGSYGYTF
D gene: .; V gene: TRBV2; CDR3 length: 16; clone size: .; CDR3 protein: CASSDPRQWSYNEQFF